One and the same sample provided the 29 T cell receptor beta chains below, sequenced in a study of post-analysis software for immune sequencing data. Prepared TCR beta cDNA libraries contained unique molecular identifiers. One entry per CDR3 protein, called by TCRdb with MiXCR from the PCR reads. The sample lists around 150,000 distinct CDR3 sequences; under 40% were seen once. The sequencing here drew on blood, taken after autologous hematopoietic stem cell transplantation. Receptors originate from a girl aged 5 to 17 with multiple sclerosis.

In its sample, this clonotype was seen a few times. This sequence joins TRBV28 and TRBJ2-6, with D perhaps given as TRBD1 or TRBD2 (5 bases each). From germline, CDR1 is MDHEN and CDR2 SYDVKM. The CDR3 is 16 amino acids. With 11 bases removed from V and 0 bases from J, the gap between germline ends came to 17 bases. CDR3 region: CACQRNGASGANVLTF. CDR3 nucleotides: TGTGCCTGCCAGCGGAACGGGGCCTCTGGGGCCAACGTCCTGACTTTC. The whole variable domain, remainder taken from reference TRBV28 and TRBJ2-6, is DVKVTQSSRYLVKRTGEKVFLECVQDMDHENMFWYRQDPGLGLRLIYFSYDVKMKEKGDIPEGYSVSREKKERFSLILESASTNQTSMYLCACQRNGASGANVLTFGAGSRLTVL.

In regard to this clonotype: The junction does not match germline at one end; this may be a read error. The chain couples TRBV5-8 to TRBJ1-4; no definite D call. Per the germline V gene, CDR1 is SGHTS and CDR2 is YDEGEE. The CDR3 spans 15 residues. The chain's CDR3 is CASSLVPTTNEKRFF. The CDR3 nucleotides are TGTGCCAGCAGCTTGGTCCCGACAACTAATGAAAAACGGTTTTTT.

The chain combines TRBV20-1 with TRBJ2-1; D is possibly TRBD1 (6 bases). Germline V lookup: CDR1 DFQATT, CDR2 SNEGSKA (reference sequence). Deletions cut 4 bases from V and 7 bases from J, with 23 bases between. This CDR3 region has 16 residues. In DNA, the CDR3 is TGCAGTGCTACACTTTCAGGGGCTGATTATTTGAATGAGCAGTTCTTC. Translation: CSATLSGADYLNEQFF.

The chain links TRBV12-3 or TRBV12-4 to TRBJ1-2; D is undetermined. Trimming removed 1 base from V and 5 bases from J, with 8 bases in between. This CDR3 has 13 residues. This CDR3 is CASSLVADYGYTF. The CDR3 DNA sequence: TGTGCCAGCAGTTTAGTGGCAGATTATGGCTACACCTTC.

V is TRBV5-6 and J is TRBJ2-6; D unresolved. The germline V gene encodes CDR1 SGHDT and CDR2 YYEEEE. The CDR3 sequence is 19 residues long. V was trimmed by 0 bases and J by 3 bases, leaving 19 bases between them. CDR3 sequence (DNA): TGTGCCAGCAGCTTGGGGGAAACCCGACGCTTAGGTGGGGCCAACGTCCTGACTTTC. Protein sequence: CASSLGETRRLGGANVLTF. The full variable domain, completed using reference TRBV5-6 and TRBJ2-6, is DAGVTQSPTHLIKTRGQQVTLRCSPKSGHDTVSWYQQALGQGPQFIFQYYEEEERQRGNFPDRFSGHQFPNYSSELNVNALLLGDSALYLCASSLGETRRLGGANVLTFGAGSRLTVL.

V and J are TRBV7-2 and TRBJ2-4; 9 bases map to TRBD2. Near its end, the DNA agrees better with TRBJ2-5, so the J call may be wrong. The CDR3 consists of 15 residues. Per germline, CDR1 SGHTA and CDR2 FQGNSA. CDR3 sequence reads: CASSLESSGTETQYF. CDR3 bases: TGTGCCAGCAGCTTAGAGTCTAGCGGGACGGAGACCCAGTACTTC.

The CDR3 here is CSVEPPRDRTYNEQFF. The CDR3 nucleotides are TGCAGCGTTGAGCCCCCCCGGGACAGGACCTACAATGAGCAGTTCTTC. The chain employs TRBV29-1 and TRBJ2-1; 8 bases are shared with TRBD1. V gave up 3 bases and J gave up 2 bases; unmatched junction bases: 9. Germline V gene lookup returns CDR1 SQVTM and CDR2 ANQGSEA. The CDR3 is 16 amino acids.

This clonotype was seen many times. Here the CDR3 reads CASSLGQGTGTQYF. CDR3 nucleotides: TGTGCCAGCAGCCTGGGACAGGGTACCGGTACGCAGTATTTT. The chain employs TRBV6-2 or TRBV6-3 and TRBJ2-3; 9 bases map to TRBD1. Germline CDR1 and CDR2: MNHEY and SVGEGT. The CDR3 consists of 14 residues. J lost 8 bases, V lost 6 bases, and 9 bases had no gene match.

This chain connects TRBV7-9 to TRBJ2-7; perhaps TRBD2 as D (7 bases). The germline V and J ends were trimmed by 3 bases and 4 bases, with 22 bases remaining between them. Germline-derived CDR1 and CDR2 are SEHNR and FQNEAQ (reference sequence). CDR3 size: 17 residues. The CDR3 sequence is CASSFTSREEGQYEQYF. Written as DNA, the CDR3 is TGTGCCAGCAGCTTCACTTCCCGGGAGGAGGGACAATACGAGCAGTACTTC.

This clonotype turned up a few times. This chain links TRBV25-1 with TRBJ2-1; D is perhaps TRBD2 (7 bases). Germline V CDR1 and CDR2: MGHDK, SYGVNS. CDR3 size: 17 residues. V was pared by 4 bases and J by 2 bases, with 18 bases between. CDR3 nucleotide sequence: TGTGCCAGCAGTGCCAGGGATGGCGGGGGCCCCTACAATGAGCAGTTCTTC. It specifies CASSARDGGGPYNEQFF.

This clonotype was counted at least ten times. The gene calls are TRBV11-2 and TRBJ2-7; the D is unclear. CDR3 length equals 11 residues. Germline values: CDR1 SGHAT, CDR2 FQNNGV. V dropped 5 bases and J dropped 3 bases, with 5 bases sitting between them. The CDR3 DNA sequence: TGTGCCAGCAGCCCCCTCTACGAGCAGTACTTC. Translating it yields CASSPLYEQYF. The complete variable domain, with remaining parts taken from reference TRBV11-2 and TRBJ2-7, reads EAGVAQSPRYKIIEKRQSVAFWCNPISGHATLYWYQQILGQGPKLLIQFQNNGVVDDSQLPKDRFSAERLKGVDSTLKIQPAKLEDSAVYLCASSPLYEQYFGPGTRLTVT.

This clonotype came up a few times. The chain carries TRBV7-6 and TRBJ2-1; tentatively, D is TRBD1 (5 bases). CDR1 SGHVS and CDR2 FNYEAQ come from the germline V gene. This CDR3 is built from 13 residues. V shed 5 bases and J shed 8 bases, with 13 bases lying between them. CDR3 loop: CASSRRVWDEQFF. Here the CDR3 DNA reads TGTGCCAGCAGCCGCAGGGTATGGGATGAGCAGTTCTTC.

The CDR3 spells CASRLKATDPLTYEQYF. In nucleotides, the CDR3 is TGTGCCAGCAGACTCAAGGCGACGGACCCTCTTACCTACGAGCAGTACTTC. The V call is TRBV28, the J call TRBJ2-7; D gene uncertain. Trimming pared 6 bases from V and 2 bases from J, leaving 23 bases between. This CDR3 is 17 amino acids long. Germline V gene sequence: CDR1 MDHEN, CDR2 SYDVKM.

This clonotype appeared a few times. The V call is TRBV3-1, the J call TRBJ2-7; 8 positions match TRBD1. CDR3 length: 14 residues. The V gene's germline CDR1 is LGHDT and CDR2 YNNKEL (reference sequence). The V segment lost 1 base and the J segment 6 bases; nucleotides outside the gene matches: 5. CDR3 protein: CASSQVDRAGEQYF. The CDR3 DNA sequence: TGTGCCAGCAGCCAAGTGGACAGGGCCGGCGAGCAGTACTTC.

This clonotype was counted many times. This may be a read error: a much more frequent sequence differs by one nucleotide. This rearrangement joins TRBV7-2 to TRBJ2-1, with 10 bases lining up with TRBD2. The CDR3 is 14 amino acids. V was clipped by 5 bases and J by 7 bases; unmatched bases: 5. Germline CDR1 and CDR2: SGHTA and FQGNSA. The CDR3 spells CASSGIAGGNEQFF. The CDR3 DNA reads as TGTGCCAGCAGCGGAATAGCGGGAGGTAATGAGCAGTTCTTC.

This clonotype appeared a few times. This sequence joins TRBV6-4 and TRBJ2-5; D not certain. Trimming shortened V by 0 bases and J by 1 base, and 18 bases separated the two germline ends. This CDR3 has 18 amino acids. Germline lookup yields CDR1 MRHNA and CDR2 SNTAGT. The CDR3 DNA is TGTGCCAGCAGTGACTCTGGTAGGACCCATGTAATCCAAGAGACCCAGTACTTC. Amino acid sequence: CASSDSGRTHVIQETQYF.

The chain uses TRBV9 and TRBJ2-5, with 7 bases fitting TRBD1. The CDR3 sequence is 16 residues long. Germline lookup yields CDR1 SGDLS and CDR2 YYNGEE. V was clipped by 0 bases and J by 2 bases; unmatched bases: 7. For the CDR3, the DNA is TGTGCCAGCAGCGTAGGTATGGCAGGGGGACAAGAGACCCAGTACTTC. Encoded protein: CASSVGMAGGQETQYF.

A few counts support this clonotype. The chain carries TRBV6-4 and TRBJ2-2; 8 bases align to TRBD2. Germline-derived CDR1 and CDR2 are MRHNA and SNTAGT. The CDR3 runs 13 residues. V lost 3 bases, J lost 6 bases, and 0 bases stayed unmatched. CDR3 bases: TGTGCCAGCAGTGAGCGGGAGGCCGGGGAGCTGTTTTTT. Translating gives CASSEREAGELFF.

This clonotype was recorded at least ten times. V usage is TRBV28 and J usage is TRBJ1-6; D ambiguous. Between the trimmed V and J ends, which lost 1 base and 7 bases, there was a span of 8 bases. The length of the CDR3 is 14 residues. CDR1 MDHEN and CDR2 SYDVKM come from the germline V gene. CDR3 sequence (DNA): TGTGCCAGCAGTTTATCTGACACCAATTCACCCCTCCACTTT. Encoded protein: CASSLSDTNSPLHF. Supplemented by reference TRBV28 and TRBJ1-6, the full variable domain reads DVKVTQSSRYLVKRTGEKVFLECVQDMDHENMFWYRQDPGLGLRLIYFSYDVKMKEKGDIPEGYSVSREKKERFSLILESASTNQTSMYLCASSLSDTNSPLHFGNGTRLTVT.

This clonotype was detected ten times or more. The V and J genes are TRBV27 and TRBJ1-1; no clear D gene. CDR3 length: 13 residues. Looked up from germline, CDR1 is MNHEY and CDR2 is SMNVEV (reference sequence). The V end lost 5 bases, the J end lost 3 bases, and 10 bases lay between the germline ends. The CDR3 region is CASSLGSHTEAFF. The CDR3 DNA reads TGTGCCAGCAGTCTAGGGTCCCACACTGAAGCTTTCTTT.

The V call is TRBV5-1, the J call TRBJ1-2; D is unclear. CDR1 is SGHRS, CDR2 YFSETQ, per germline. This CDR3 has 14 amino acids. Between the trimmed V and J ends, which lost 4 bases and 4 bases, there was a span of 14 bases. The CDR3 region is CASSPAGIGYGYTF. CDR3 bases: TGCGCCAGCAGCCCCGCGGGGATAGGCTATGGCTACACCTTC.

This chain uses TRBV24-1 with TRBJ2-3; D gene unclear. Per the germline V gene, CDR1 is KGHDR and CDR2 is SFDVKD. The CDR3 contains 12 residues. V lost 5 bases and J lost 1, with 3 bases in between. The CDR3 DNA follows: TGTGCCACCAGTGGTGGCACAGATACGCAGTATTTT. Amino acids: CATSGGTDTQYF.

V is TRBV6-1 and J is TRBJ2-6; D gene uncertain. Trimming cost V 6 bases and J 4 bases, with 7 bases left between them. Germline lookup yields CDR1 MNHNS and CDR2 SASEGT. The CDR3 extends over 13 amino acids. The CDR3 region has the DNA TGTGCCAGCAGCCTGTTGGGGGCCAACGTCCTGACTTTC. Residues: CASSLLGANVLTF.

The chain combines TRBV4-3 with TRBJ2-1; 10 nucleotides align to TRBD2. The CDR3 is made up of 18 amino acids. J was trimmed by 5 bases and V by 0 bases; bases with no gene match: 10. Germline values: CDR1 LGHNA, CDR2 YSLEER. The CDR3 nucleotides are TGCGCCAGCAGCCAAGATCGCGTAGGGACTAGCGTTCACAATGAGCAGTTCTTC. Translated: CASSQDRVGTSVHNEQFF.

A single count supports this clonotype. A read error may explain this, as a much larger clone is one base away. V gene TRBV6-4 combines with J gene TRBJ1-1; TRBD1 matches at 8 bases. The CDR3 is made up of 15 amino acids. Germline V gives CDR1 MRHNA, CDR2 SNTAGT. CDR3 region: CACSDSDQGAAEAFF. The CDR3 coding sequence is TGTGCCTGCAGTGACTCTGATCAGGGGGCGGCTGAAGCTTTCTTT.

V usage is TRBV13 and J usage is TRBJ2-1, with D tentatively TRBD1 (6 bases). V was clipped by 0 bases and J by 10 bases, with 10 bases between them. The germline V gene encodes CDR1 PRHDT and CDR2 FYEKMQ (reference sequence). The CDR3 is 13 residues long. The CDR3 spells CASSLGQDREQFF. CDR3 DNA: TGTGCCAGCAGCTTAGGTCAGGACAGAGAGCAGTTCTTC.

The CDR3 region has the DNA TGTGCCAGCAGCCCAGCCCTCCCAGGGGAGACCCAGTACTTC. This sequence encodes CASSPALPGETQYF. V usage is TRBV7-2 and J usage is TRBJ2-5, with D perhaps matching TRBD1 (5 bases). Trimming removed 5 bases at V and 5 bases at J, with 15 bases between. The length of the CDR3 is 14 residues. Germline V CDR1 and CDR2: SGHTA, FQGNSA.

This clonotype was picked up one time. The genes are TRBV5-1 and TRBJ2-5, with D possibly being TRBD1 (5 bases). Germline assignment: CDR1 SGHRS and CDR2 YFSETQ. The CDR3 contains 13 residues. The V gene lost 1 base and the J gene lost 5 bases, with 9 bases spanning the gap. As DNA, the CDR3 is TGCGCCAGCAGCTTGCCAGGGTTGGAGACCCAGTACTTC. Its translation is CASSLPGLETQYF.

The V gene is TRBV6-5, the J gene TRBJ2-4, with D possibly TRBD1 on 5 matching bases. CDR3 size: 14 residues. CDR1 and CDR2 from the germline V gene are MNHEY and SVGAGI. Trimming removed 6 bases from V and 8 bases from J, with 17 bases in between. This CDR3 reads CASSLNSLGDIQYF. The CDR3 DNA sequence: TGTGCCAGCAGCTTGAATTCCTTAGGGGACATTCAGTACTTC.